Shown below are 25 T cell receptor beta chains from a single sample sequenced in a study of beta chain features in type 1 diabetes (dated by TCRdb to between 2017 and 2018). The method was the immunoSEQ multiplex PCR assay. All of the isolated RNA was reverse transcribed with the High Capacity cDNA Reverse Transcription Kit, so expressed TCRB transcripts were sequenced. Imported from immuneACCESS, the table was reduced by TCRdb to in-frame sequences with V and J called. These copies leave out some clones; in studies compared against another copy, an unresolved V gene accounts for under half, and the cause of the remainder is not known. The sample records about 170,000 clones, roughly 7.1% of which are singletons. The biggest ten clones account for more than 0.75% of the sample. Their specific antigens are unknown. What the research found in general, with its limitations: Type 1 diabetes patients showed a moderate but significant shortening of TCRB CDR3 length in all four CD4+ subsets.

Sequencing was performed on central memory CD4+ T cells from blood. These TCRs come from a woman aged 40 to 50 with type 1 diabetes.

This clone has a count of ten or more. The chain links TRBV30 to TRBJ1-2; 10 bases are shared with TRBD1. Trimming cost V 4 bases and J 9 bases; bases outside gene matches: 5. Germline V gene sequence: CDR1 GTSNPN, CDR2 SVGIG (reference sequence). The CDR3 covers 12 residues. The CDR3, as DNA: TGTGCCTGGACAAGGACAGGGGGAAGCTACACCTTC. Residues: CAWTRTGGSYTF. Full variable domain (outside the CDR3, taken from reference TRBV30 and TRBJ1-2): SQTIHQWPATLVQPVGSPLSLECTVEGTSNPNLYWYRQAAGRGLQLLFYSVGIGQISSEVPQNLSASRPQDRQFILSSKKLLLSDSGFYLCAWTRTGGSYTFGSGTRLTVV.

CDR3 loop: CASSYGQGRNQPQHF. For the CDR3, the DNA is TGTGCCAGCAGTTACGGACAGGGGCGTAATCAGCCCCAGCATTTT. V usage is TRBV6-5 and J usage is TRBJ1-5; TRBD1 aligns across 9 bases. V shed 2 bases, J shed 4 bases, and the junction held 3 bases outside the gene matches. This CDR3 is built from 15 residues. Per the germline V gene, CDR1 is MNHEY and CDR2 is SVGAGI.

V usage is TRBV27 and J usage is TRBJ1-1; D is perhaps TRBD1 (6 bases). Trimming removed 3 bases at V and 1 base at J, with 9 bases between. Germline CDR1 MNHEY, CDR2 SMNVEV (reference sequence). This CDR3 comprises 14 residues. CDR3 amino acids: CASSFRGQNTEAFF. Written as DNA, the CDR3 is TGTGCCAGCAGTTTCAGGGGACAGAACACTGAAGCTTTCTTT.

This clone has only a few counts. The genes are TRBV5-4 and TRBJ1-2, with D tentatively TRBD1 (5 bases). With 4 bases removed from V and 8 bases from J, the gap between germline ends came to 18 bases. This CDR3 has 14 amino acids. Per the germline V gene, CDR1 is SGHNT and CDR2 is YYREEE (reference sequence). The CDR3 DNA reads TGTGCCAGCAGCGTCGCGGGACCGGGATACGGCTACACCTTC. It yields the protein CASSVAGPGYGYTF.

This clone was seen only a few times. This chain uses TRBV5-1 with TRBJ1-2; D unresolved. Germline V gene lookup returns CDR1 SGHRS and CDR2 YFSETQ. Trimming removed 5 bases from V and 0 bases from J, with 8 bases in between. The CDR3 totals 13 residues. CDR3 loop: CASSGPSNYGYTF. The CDR3, as DNA: TGCGCCAGCAGTGGGCCTTCTAACTATGGCTACACCTTC.

This clone was seen only a few times. This rearrangement joins TRBV27 to TRBJ1-2, with no clear D. The CDR3 totals 13 residues. Germline CDR1 MNHEY, CDR2 SMNVEV (reference sequence). V dropped 3 bases and J dropped 8 bases, with 13 bases sitting between them. The CDR3 DNA reads as TGTGCCAGCAGTTTCCGGGGTCGATACGGCTACACCTTC. It translates to CASSFRGRYGYTF.

The chain links TRBV18 to TRBJ1-5, with a possible D match to TRBD1 (6 bases). With 5 bases removed from V and 6 bases from J, the gap between germline ends came to 14 bases. Germline lookup yields CDR1 KGHSH and CDR2 LQKENI. This CDR3 has 14 amino acids. The CDR3 is CASSGNRVGQPQHF. The CDR3 DNA follows: TGTGCCAGCTCAGGAAACAGGGTAGGTCAGCCCCAGCATTTT.

This clone was seen only a few times. CDR3 amino acids: CASSSMGTVPDTQYF. CDR3 DNA sequence: TGCGCCAGCAGCTCGATGGGGACAGTGCCAGATACGCAGTATTTT. This sequence joins TRBV5-1 and TRBJ2-3; TRBD1 aligns across 7 bases. V trimming: 3 bases; J trimming: 4 bases; junction bases outside the gene matches: 8. The germline gives CDR1 SGHRS, CDR2 YFSETQ. CDR3 length: 15 residues.

The CDR3 DNA follows: TGTGCCAGCAGCTTAGGGAGGGGGGGCTCCTACAATGAGCAGTTCTTC. Translated: CASSLGRGGSYNEQFF. The chain couples TRBV7-2 to TRBJ2-1; a weak D match, TRBD2 (7 bases). The CDR3 covers 16 residues. The germline V and J ends were trimmed by 1 base and 0 bases, with 10 bases remaining between them. Germline V gene data show CDR1 as SGHTA and CDR2 as FQGNSA.

The chain couples TRBV5-1 to TRBJ2-6; TRBD1 aligns across 8 bases. This CDR3 comprises 18 residues. CDR1 is SGHRS and CDR2 is YFSETQ in the germline V gene. V was pared by 0 bases and J by 1 base, with 6 bases of the junction left unmatched. In nucleotides, the CDR3 is TGCGCCAGCAGCTTGGAACAGGGGGTAGGGTCTGGGGCCAACGTCCTGACTTTC. Amino acid sequence: CASSLEQGVGSGANVLTF.

The V call is TRBV28, the J call TRBJ1-3; possible D gene TRBD1, 6 bases. V was trimmed by 6 bases and J by 3 bases, leaving 12 bases between them. Germline loops: CDR1 MDHEN, CDR2 SYDVKM. This CDR3 has 14 amino acids. CDR3 sequence reads: CASRATGSGNTIYF. In DNA form, the CDR3 reads TGTGCCAGCAGGGCAACAGGGAGTGGAAACACCATATATTTT. The full variable domain, completed using reference TRBV28 and TRBJ1-3, is DVKVTQSSRYLVKRTGEKVFLECVQDMDHENMFWYRQDPGLGLRLIYFSYDVKMKEKGDIPEGYSVSREKKERFSLILESASTNQTSMYLCASRATGSGNTIYFGEGSWLTVV.

This clone was counted between two and nine times. The chain uses TRBV4-3 and TRBJ1-2; D possibly corresponds to TRBD1 (5 bases). Germline loops: CDR1 LGHNA, CDR2 YSLEER. V was shortened by 1 base and J by 6 bases, with 15 bases between the two germline ends. CDR3 size: 15 residues. CDR3 protein: CASSQVDRDLDGYTF. Written as DNA, the CDR3 is TGCGCCAGCAGCCAAGTCGACCGGGACTTAGATGGCTACACCTTC.

This chain joins TRBV11-2 and TRBJ2-7, with D perhaps matching TRBD1 (5 bases). Germline values: CDR1 SGHAT, CDR2 FQNNGV. The CDR3 is 12 residues long. V was clipped by 2 bases and J by 4 bases, with 6 bases between them. This chain's CDR3 is CASSLQGYEQYF. The CDR3, as DNA: TGTGCCAGCAGCTTACAGGGTTACGAGCAGTACTTC.

There are a few counts of this clone. This chain uses TRBV27 with TRBJ1-1; no definite D call. V was shortened by 6 bases and J by 4 bases, with 21 bases between the two germline ends. This CDR3 has 16 amino acids. Looked up from germline, CDR1 is MNHEY and CDR2 is SMNVEV (reference sequence). CDR3 DNA sequence: TGTGCCAGCAGCCAAATGGGTCGTGGGCAAACCACTGAAGCTTTCTTT. This translates into CASSQMGRGQTTEAFF.

The chain uses TRBV7-3 and TRBJ1-5; a possible D gene is TRBD1 (6 bases). V was clipped by 4 bases and J by 9 bases, with 13 bases between them. From germline, CDR1 is SGHTA and CDR2 FQGTGA. The CDR3 loop spans 13 amino acids. CDR3 sequence reads: CASSSSTGTPQHF. For the CDR3, the DNA is TGTGCCAGCAGCTCATCAACAGGGACGCCCCAGCATTTT.

The chain carries TRBV4-3 and TRBJ2-3; 9 bases align to TRBD1. This CDR3 spans 17 amino acids. Germline CDR1 and CDR2: LGHNA and YSLEER. Germline trimming cut 4 bases from V and 1 base from J; bases unmatched to any gene: 9. CDR3 region: CASSPDPRDRGTDTQYF. The CDR3 DNA reads as TGCGCCAGCAGCCCAGACCCTCGGGACAGGGGCACAGATACGCAGTATTTT.

Regarding this clone: A junction end diverges from the germline sequence, so it may reflect a read error. The chain is built from TRBV7-7 and TRBJ2-5, with 7 bases that match TRBD1. Germline-derived CDR1 and CDR2 are SSHAT and FNYEAQ (reference sequence). The CDR3 spans 13 residues. The CDR3 region is CASSRDRQETQYF. CDR3 nucleotides: TGTGCTAGCAGTCGGGACAGACAAGAGACCCAGTACTTC.

This clone was picked up a small number of times. Other DNA sequences within the sample encode an identical CDR3. The chain recombines TRBV7-9 with TRBJ2-5, with TRBD2 matching 9 bases. The germline V gene has CDR1 SEHNR and CDR2 FQNEAQ (reference sequence). V trimming: 3 bases; J trimming: 2 bases; junction bases outside the gene matches: 1. CDR3 length: 14 residues. DNA for the CDR3: TGTGCCAGCAGCTTCAGCGGGGGGCAAGAGACCCAGTACTTC. Translated, it gives CASSFSGGQETQYF. The entire variable domain, with the rest obtained from reference TRBV7-9 and TRBJ2-5, is as follows: DTGVSQNPRHKITKRGQNVTFRCDPISEHNRLYWYRQTLGQGPEFLTYFQNEAQLEKSRLLSDRFSAERPKGSFSTLEIQRTEQGDSAMYLCASSFSGGQETQYFGPGTRLLVL.

A few counts support this clone. V usage is TRBV27 and J usage is TRBJ2-1; D is undetermined. The CDR3 loop spans 12 amino acids. Between the trimmed V and J ends, which lost 8 bases and 0 bases, there was a span of 5 bases. The V gene's germline CDR1 is MNHEY and CDR2 SMNVEV (reference sequence). Here the CDR3 DNA reads TGTGCCAGCTACAGCTCCTACAATGAGCAGTTCTTC. Translating gives CASYSSYNEQFF.

This chain links TRBV25-1 with TRBJ2-7, with 13 bases fitting TRBD2. The germline V gene encodes CDR1 MGHDK and CDR2 SYGVNS. Trimming at V came to 5 bases and at J to 3 bases, leaving 4 bases not matched to a gene. The CDR3 extends over 15 amino acids. The CDR3 region has the DNA TGTGCCAGCAGTTTAACTAGCGGGAGGGTCTACGAGCAGTACTTC. It codes for CASSLTSGRVYEQYF.

This clone has at least ten counts. The genes are TRBV7-9 and TRBJ2-1; TRBD2 is a possible D gene (5 bases). The V gene's germline CDR1 is SEHNR and CDR2 FQNEAQ (reference sequence). The CDR3 loop spans 15 amino acids. The ends were cut back, 5 bases at V and 1 base at J, with 12 bases in the middle. The CDR3 protein is CASSPTAESYNEQFF. As DNA, the CDR3 is TGTGCCAGCAGCCCAACAGCGGAGTCCTACAATGAGCAGTTCTTC.

This clone was seen more than once but under ten times. This rearrangement joins TRBV5-1 to TRBJ2-5; the D gene is possibly TRBD2 (6 bases). Trimming took 4 bases from V and 2 from J, leaving 24 bases between them. CDR1 and CDR2 from the germline V gene are SGHRS and YFSETQ. The CDR3 extends over 18 amino acids. In DNA, the CDR3 is TGCGCCAGCAGCCTTCTCCCCCAGGGCGGGAAGCGGCAAGAGACCCAGTACTTC. Protein product: CASSLLPQGGKRQETQYF.

This clone has only a few counts. This chain joins TRBV7-8 and TRBJ2-7; D call uncertain. Germline V gene lookup returns CDR1 SGHVS and CDR2 FQNEAQ. The V end lost 0 bases, the J end lost 7 bases, and 10 bases lay between the germline ends. The CDR3 length is 13 residues. DNA of the CDR3: TGTGCCAGCAGCTTAGCGGGCTGGGTTGAGCAGTACTTC. It yields the protein CASSLAGWVEQYF.

This clone turned up a few times. The chain carries TRBV7-6 and TRBJ1-2; D gene uncertain. The germline gives CDR1 SGHVS, CDR2 FNYEAQ. V lost 5 bases to trimming and J lost 8 bases, with 24 bases between them. The CDR3 extends over 16 amino acids. The CDR3 DNA sequence: TGTGCCAGCAGCCCTCAGGCCGGGGAAAGGCTACGAGGCTACACCTTC. It yields the protein CASSPQAGERLRGYTF.

In this sample, this clone turned up a few times. The chain joins TRBV5-1 to TRBJ2-7; tentatively, D is TRBD2 (6 bases). The CDR3 extends over 14 amino acids. Trimming pared 4 bases from V and 4 bases from J, leaving 15 bases between. Germline CDR1 and CDR2: SGHRS and YFSETQ. CDR3 sequence (DNA): TGCGCCAGCAGCGCCGCGGGAAGTAATTACGAGCAGTACTTC. It is translated as CASSAAGSNYEQYF.